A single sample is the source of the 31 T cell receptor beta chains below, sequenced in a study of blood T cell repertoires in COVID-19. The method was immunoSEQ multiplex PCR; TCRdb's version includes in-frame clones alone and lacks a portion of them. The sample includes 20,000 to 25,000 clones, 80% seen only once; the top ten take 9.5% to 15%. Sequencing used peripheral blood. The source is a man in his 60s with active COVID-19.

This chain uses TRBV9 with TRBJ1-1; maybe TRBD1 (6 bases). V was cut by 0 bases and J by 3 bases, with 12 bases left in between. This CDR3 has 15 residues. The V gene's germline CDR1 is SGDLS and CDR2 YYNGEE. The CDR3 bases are TGTGCCAGCAGCGTAGTGGGAGCAGGGGACACTGAAGCTTTCTTT. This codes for CASSVVGAGDTEAFF.

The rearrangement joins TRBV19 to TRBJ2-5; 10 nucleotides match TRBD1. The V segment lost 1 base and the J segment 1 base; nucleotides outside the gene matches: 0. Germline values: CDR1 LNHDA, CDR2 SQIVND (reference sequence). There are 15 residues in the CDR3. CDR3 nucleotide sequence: TGTGCCAGTAGTATAGGGGACAGGGGCCAAGAGACCCAGTACTTC. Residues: CASSIGDRGQETQYF.

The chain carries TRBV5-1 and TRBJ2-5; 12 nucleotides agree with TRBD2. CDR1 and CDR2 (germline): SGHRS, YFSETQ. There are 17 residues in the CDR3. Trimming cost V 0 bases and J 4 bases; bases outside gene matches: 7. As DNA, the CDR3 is TGCGCCAGCAGCTTGGCCGGGCTAGCGGGAGGGGGAGAGACCCAGTACTTC. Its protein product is CASSLAGLAGGGETQYF.

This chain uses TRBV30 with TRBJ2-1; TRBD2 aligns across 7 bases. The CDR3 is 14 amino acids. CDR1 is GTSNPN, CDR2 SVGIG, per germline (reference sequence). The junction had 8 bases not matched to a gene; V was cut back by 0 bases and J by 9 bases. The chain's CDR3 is CAWSVLGGSGEQFF. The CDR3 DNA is TGTGCCTGGAGTGTACTGGGAGGGTCCGGTGAGCAGTTCTTC. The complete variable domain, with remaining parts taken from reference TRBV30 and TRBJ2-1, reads SQTIHQWPATLVQPVGSPLSLECTVEGTSNPNLYWYRQAAGRGLQLLFYSVGIGQISSEVPQNLSASRPQDRQFILSSKKLLLSDSGFYLCAWSVLGGSGEQFFGPGTRLTVL.

This chain's CDR3 is CATQGSGYTF. The DNA of the CDR3 is TGTGCCACCCAGGGTAGTGGCTACACCTTC. J is TRBJ1-2 and V is TRBV10-3; the D gene is possibly TRBD1 (5 bases). The CDR3 extends over 10 amino acids. V lost 10 bases to trimming and J lost 7 bases, with 10 bases between them. Per the germline V gene, CDR1 is ENHRY and CDR2 is SYGVKD.

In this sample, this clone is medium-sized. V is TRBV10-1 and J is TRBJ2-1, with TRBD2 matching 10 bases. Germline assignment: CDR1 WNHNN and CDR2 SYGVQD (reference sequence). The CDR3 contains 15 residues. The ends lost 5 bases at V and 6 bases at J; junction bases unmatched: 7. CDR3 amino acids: CASSSGTSDGNEQFF. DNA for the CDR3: TGCGCCAGCAGTTCGGGGACTAGCGACGGCAATGAGCAGTTCTTC.

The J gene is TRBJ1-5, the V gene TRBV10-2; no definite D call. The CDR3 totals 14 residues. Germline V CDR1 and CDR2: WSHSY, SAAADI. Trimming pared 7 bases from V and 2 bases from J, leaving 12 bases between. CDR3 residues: CASTVGMGNQPQHF. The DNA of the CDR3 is TGCGCCAGCACGGTCGGTATGGGCAATCAGCCCCAGCATTTT.

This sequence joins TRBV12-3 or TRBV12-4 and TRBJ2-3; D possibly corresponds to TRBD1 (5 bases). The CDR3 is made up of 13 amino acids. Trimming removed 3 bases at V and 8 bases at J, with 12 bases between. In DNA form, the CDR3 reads TGTGCCAGCAGTTTGACAGCACCGAGTACGCAGTATTTT. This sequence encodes CASSLTAPSTQYF.

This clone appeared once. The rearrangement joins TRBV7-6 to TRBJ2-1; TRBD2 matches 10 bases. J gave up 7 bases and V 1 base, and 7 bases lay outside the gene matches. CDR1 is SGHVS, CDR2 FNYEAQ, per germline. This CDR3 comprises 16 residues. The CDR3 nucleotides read TGTGCCAGCAGCTTAGGAAGCGGGAGGGGAGGAAATGAGCAGTTCTTC. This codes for CASSLGSGRGGNEQFF.

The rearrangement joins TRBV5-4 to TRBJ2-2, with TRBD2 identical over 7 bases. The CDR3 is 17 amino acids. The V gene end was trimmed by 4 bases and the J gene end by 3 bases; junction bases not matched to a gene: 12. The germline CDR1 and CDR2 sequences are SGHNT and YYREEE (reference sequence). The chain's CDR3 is CASSRSTSALHTGELFF. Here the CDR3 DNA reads TGTGCCAGCAGCAGAAGTACTAGCGCCCTTCACACCGGGGAGCTGTTTTTT.

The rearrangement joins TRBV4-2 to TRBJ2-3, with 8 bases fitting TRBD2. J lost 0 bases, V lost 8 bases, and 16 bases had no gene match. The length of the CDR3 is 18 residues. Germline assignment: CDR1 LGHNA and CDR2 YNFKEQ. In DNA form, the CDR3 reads TGTGCCAGCCGGAAGAGGGGCGCTAGCGGGCCTAGCACAGATACGCAGTATTTT. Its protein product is CASRKRGASGPSTDTQYF.

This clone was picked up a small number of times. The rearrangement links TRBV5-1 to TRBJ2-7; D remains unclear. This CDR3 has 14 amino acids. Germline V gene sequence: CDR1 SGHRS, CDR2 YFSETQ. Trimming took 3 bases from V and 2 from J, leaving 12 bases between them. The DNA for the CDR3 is TGCGCCAGCAGCTCGCGCTCCGCGGCCTACGAGCAGTACTTC. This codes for CASSSRSAAYEQYF.

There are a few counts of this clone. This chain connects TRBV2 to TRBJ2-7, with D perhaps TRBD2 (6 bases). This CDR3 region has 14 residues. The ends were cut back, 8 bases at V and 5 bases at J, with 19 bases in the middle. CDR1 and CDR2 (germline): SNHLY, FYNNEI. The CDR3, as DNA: TGTGCCAGCTGGAGAGGGGCGGGAATAAACGAGCAGTACTTC. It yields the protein CASWRGAGINEQYF.

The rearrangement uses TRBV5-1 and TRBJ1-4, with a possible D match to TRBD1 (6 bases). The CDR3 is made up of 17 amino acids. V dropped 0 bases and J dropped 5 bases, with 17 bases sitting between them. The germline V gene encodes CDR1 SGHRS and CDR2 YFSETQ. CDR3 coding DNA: TGCGCCAGCAGCTTGGGTGGGCACAGGGCCCTCAATGAAAAACTGTTTTTT. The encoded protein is CASSLGGHRALNEKLFF.

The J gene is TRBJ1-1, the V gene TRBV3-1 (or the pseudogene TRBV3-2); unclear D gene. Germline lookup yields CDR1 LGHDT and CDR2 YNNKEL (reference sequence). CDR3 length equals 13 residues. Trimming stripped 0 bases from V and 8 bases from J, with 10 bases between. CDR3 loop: CASSQERLGEAFF. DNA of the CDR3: TGTGCCAGCAGCCAAGAGAGGCTTGGAGAAGCTTTCTTT.

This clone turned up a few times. CDR3 coding DNA: TGTGCCAGCAGCGCCGGGACTAGCCCCTACGAGCAGTACTTC. Translating it yields CASSAGTSPYEQYF. The V gene is TRBV13, the J gene TRBJ2-7, with 9 bases aligning to TRBD2. The V gene's germline CDR1 is PRHDT and CDR2 FYEKMQ (reference sequence). The length of the CDR3 is 14 residues. Unmatched junction bases numbered 4, after V lost 5 bases and J lost 2 bases.

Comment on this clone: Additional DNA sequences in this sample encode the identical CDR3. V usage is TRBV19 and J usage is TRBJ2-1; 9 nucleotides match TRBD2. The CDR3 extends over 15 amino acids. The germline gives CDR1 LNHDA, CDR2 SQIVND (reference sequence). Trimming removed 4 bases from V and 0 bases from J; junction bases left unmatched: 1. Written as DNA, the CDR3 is TGTGCCAGTAGTAGTAGCGGGAGCTCCTACAATGAGCAGTTCTTC. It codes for CASSSSGSSYNEQFF.

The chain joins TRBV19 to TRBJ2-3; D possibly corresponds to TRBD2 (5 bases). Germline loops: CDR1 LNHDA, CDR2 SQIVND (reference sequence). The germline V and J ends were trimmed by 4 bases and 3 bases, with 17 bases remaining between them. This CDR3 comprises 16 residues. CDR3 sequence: CASSTSLGIRTDTQYF. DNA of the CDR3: TGTGCCAGTAGTACCTCACTAGGGATCAGAACAGATACGCAGTATTTT.

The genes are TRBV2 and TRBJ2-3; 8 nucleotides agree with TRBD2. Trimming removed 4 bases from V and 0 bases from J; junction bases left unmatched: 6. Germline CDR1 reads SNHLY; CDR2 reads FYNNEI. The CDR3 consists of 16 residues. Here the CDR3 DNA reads TGTGCCAGCAGTGCGAGAGAGCGGGGGAGCACAGATACGCAGTATTTT. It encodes CASSARERGSTDTQYF.

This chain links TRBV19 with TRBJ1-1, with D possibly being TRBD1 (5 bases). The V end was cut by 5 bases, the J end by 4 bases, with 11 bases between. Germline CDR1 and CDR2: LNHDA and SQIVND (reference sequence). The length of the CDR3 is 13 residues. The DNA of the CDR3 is TGTGCCAGTAGTCAGGGCAGAGTCACTGAAGCTTTCTTT. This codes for CASSQGRVTEAFF.

The CDR3 DNA follows: TGCAGCGGCCGGACGGGACAGGGGGGTACCGGGGAGCTGTTTTTT. This translates into CSGRTGQGGTGELFF. The chain couples TRBV29-1 to TRBJ2-2; TRBD1 agrees at 11 bases. Germline V gene sequence: CDR1 SQVTM, CDR2 ANQGSEA. The V segment lost 7 bases and the J segment 5 bases; nucleotides outside the gene matches: 9. CDR3 length: 15 amino acids.

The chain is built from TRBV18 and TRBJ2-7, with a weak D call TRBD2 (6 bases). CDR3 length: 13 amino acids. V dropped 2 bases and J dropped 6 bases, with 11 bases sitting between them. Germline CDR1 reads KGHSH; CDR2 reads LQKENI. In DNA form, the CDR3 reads TGTGCCAGCTCACCAGGGGACTCTGGCGAGCAGTACTTC. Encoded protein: CASSPGDSGEQYF.

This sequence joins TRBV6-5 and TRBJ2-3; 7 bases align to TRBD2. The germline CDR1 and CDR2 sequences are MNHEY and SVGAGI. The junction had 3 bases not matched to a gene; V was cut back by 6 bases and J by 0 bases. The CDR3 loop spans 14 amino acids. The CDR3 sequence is CASRPGLSTDTQYF. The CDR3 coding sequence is TGTGCCAGCAGGCCGGGACTAAGCACAGATACGCAGTATTTT.

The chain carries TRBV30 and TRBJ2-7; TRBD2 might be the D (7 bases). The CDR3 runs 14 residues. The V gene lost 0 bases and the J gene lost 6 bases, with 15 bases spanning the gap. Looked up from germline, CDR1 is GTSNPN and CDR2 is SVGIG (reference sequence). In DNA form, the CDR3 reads TGTGCCTGGAGTGTACGGGGGGCGCGGGGCGAGCAGTACTTC. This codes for CAWSVRGARGEQYF.

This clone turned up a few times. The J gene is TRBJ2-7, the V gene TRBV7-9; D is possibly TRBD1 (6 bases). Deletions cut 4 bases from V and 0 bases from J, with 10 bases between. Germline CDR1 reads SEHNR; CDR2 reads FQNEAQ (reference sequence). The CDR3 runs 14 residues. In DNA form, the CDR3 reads TGTGCCAGCAGCTCGGGACATTCCTCCTACGAGCAGTACTTC. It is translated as CASSSGHSSYEQYF.

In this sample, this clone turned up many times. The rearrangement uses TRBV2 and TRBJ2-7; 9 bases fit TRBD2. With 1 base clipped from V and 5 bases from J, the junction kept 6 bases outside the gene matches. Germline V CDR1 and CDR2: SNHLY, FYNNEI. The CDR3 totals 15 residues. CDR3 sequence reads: CASSEGAGGPHEQYF. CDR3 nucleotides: TGTGCCAGCAGTGAAGGGGCGGGAGGGCCCCACGAGCAGTACTTC. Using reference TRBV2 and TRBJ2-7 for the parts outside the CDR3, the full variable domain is EPEVTQTPSHQVTQMGQEVILRCVPISNHLYFYWYRQILGQKVEFLVSFYNNEISEKSEIFDDQFSVERPDGSNFTLKIRSTKLEDSAMYFCASSEGAGGPHEQYFGPGTRLTVT.

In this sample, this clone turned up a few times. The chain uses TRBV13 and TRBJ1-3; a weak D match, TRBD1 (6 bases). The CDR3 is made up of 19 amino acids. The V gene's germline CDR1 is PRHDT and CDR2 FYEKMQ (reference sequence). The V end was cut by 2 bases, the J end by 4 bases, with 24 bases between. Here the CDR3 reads CASSLFGTPSTGNGNTIYF. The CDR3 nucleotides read TGTGCCAGCAGCTTATTCGGGACACCAAGTACGGGTAACGGAAACACCATATATTTT.

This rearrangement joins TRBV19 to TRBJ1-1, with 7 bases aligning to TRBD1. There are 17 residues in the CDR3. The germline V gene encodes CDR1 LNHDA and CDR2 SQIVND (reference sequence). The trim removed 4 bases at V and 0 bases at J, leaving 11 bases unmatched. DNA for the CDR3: TGTGCCAGTAGTACCTATAGTAGGGGGCGGCTGAACACTGAAGCTTTCTTT. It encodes CASSTYSRGRLNTEAFF. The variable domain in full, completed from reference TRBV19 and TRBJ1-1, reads DGGITQSPKYLFRKEGQNVTLSCEQNLNHDAMYWYRQDPGQGLRLIYYSQIVNDFQKGDIAEGYSVSREKKESFPLTVTSAQKNPTAFYLCASSTYSRGRLNTEAFFGQGTRLTVV.

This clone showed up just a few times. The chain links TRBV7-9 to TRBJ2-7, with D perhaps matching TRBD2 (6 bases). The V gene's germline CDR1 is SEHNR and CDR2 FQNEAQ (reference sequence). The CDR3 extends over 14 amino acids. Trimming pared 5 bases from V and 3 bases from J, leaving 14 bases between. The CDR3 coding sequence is TGTGCCAGCAGCGCAGGCGGGATAGTCTACGAGCAGTACTTC. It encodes CASSAGGIVYEQYF. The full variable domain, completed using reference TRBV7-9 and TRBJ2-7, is DTGVSQNPRHKITKRGQNVTFRCDPISEHNRLYWYRQTLGQGPEFLTYFQNEAQLEKSRLLSDRFSAERPKGSFSTLEIQRTEQGDSAMYLCASSAGGIVYEQYFGPGTRLTVT.

CDR3 in amino acids: CAISDGASGQPQHF. The CDR3 bases are TGTGCCATCAGTGACGGCGCCTCGGGGCAGCCCCAGCATTTT. This chain uses TRBV10-3 with TRBJ1-5; D is ambiguous. CDR1 and CDR2 (germline): ENHRY, SYGVKD. The CDR3 has 14 residues. Trimming pared 3 bases from V and 7 bases from J, leaving 13 bases between.

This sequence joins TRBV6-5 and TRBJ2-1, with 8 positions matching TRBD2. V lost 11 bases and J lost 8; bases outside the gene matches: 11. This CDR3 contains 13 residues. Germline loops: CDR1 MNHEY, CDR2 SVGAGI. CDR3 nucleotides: TGTGCCGTTGTCACTAGCGGTCGGGATGAGCAGTTCTTC. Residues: CAVVTSGRDEQFF.